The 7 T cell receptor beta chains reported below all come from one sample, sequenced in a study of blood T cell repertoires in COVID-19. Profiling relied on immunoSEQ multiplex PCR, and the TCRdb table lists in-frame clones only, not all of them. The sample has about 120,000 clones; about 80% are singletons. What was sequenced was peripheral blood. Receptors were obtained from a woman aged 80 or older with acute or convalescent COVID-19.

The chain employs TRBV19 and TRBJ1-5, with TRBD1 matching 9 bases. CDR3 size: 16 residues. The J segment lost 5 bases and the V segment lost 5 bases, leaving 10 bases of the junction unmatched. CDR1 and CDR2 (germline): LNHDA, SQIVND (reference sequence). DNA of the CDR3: TGTGCCAGTAGTCCACAGGGGGCCCGTCATGATCAGCCCCAGCATTTT. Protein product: CASSPQGARHDQPQHF.

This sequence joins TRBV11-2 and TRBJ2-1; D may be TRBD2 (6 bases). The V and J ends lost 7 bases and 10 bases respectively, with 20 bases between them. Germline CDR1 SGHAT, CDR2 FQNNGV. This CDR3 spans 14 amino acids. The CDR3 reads CASTLGGGSREQFF. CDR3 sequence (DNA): TGTGCCAGCACCCTCGGGGGAGGAAGTAGGGAGCAGTTCTTC.

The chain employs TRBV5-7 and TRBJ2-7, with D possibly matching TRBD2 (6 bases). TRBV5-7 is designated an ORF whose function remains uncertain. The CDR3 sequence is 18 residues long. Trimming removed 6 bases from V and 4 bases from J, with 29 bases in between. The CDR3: CASNNPGPGPWRAYEQYF. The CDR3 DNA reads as TGTGCCAGCAACAACCCCGGGCCCGGTCCTTGGAGGGCGTACGAGCAGTACTTC.

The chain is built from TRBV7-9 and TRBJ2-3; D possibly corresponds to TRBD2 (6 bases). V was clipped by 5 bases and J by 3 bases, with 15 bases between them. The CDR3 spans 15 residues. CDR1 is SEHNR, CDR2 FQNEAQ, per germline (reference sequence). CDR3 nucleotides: TGTGCCAGCAGCATCGGGGGATTTGCGACAGATACGCAGTATTTT. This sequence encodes CASSIGGFATDTQYF.

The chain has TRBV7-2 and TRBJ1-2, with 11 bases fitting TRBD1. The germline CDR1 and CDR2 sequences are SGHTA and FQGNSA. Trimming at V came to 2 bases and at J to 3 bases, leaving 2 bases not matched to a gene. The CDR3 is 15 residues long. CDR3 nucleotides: TGTGCCAGCAGCTTATGGACAGGGGGCGACTATGGCTACACCTTC. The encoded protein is CASSLWTGGDYGYTF.

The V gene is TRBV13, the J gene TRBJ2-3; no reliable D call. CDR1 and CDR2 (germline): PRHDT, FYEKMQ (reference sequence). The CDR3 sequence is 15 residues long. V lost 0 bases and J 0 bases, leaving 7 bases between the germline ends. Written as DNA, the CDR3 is TGTGCCAGCAGCTTAGGGCCAGGAAGCACAGATACGCAGTATTTT. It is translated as CASSLGPGSTDTQYF. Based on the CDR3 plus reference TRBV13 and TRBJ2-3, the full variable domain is AAGVIQSPRHLIKEKRETATLKCYPIPRHDTVYWYQQGPGQDPQFLISFYEKMQSDKGSIPDRFSAQQFSDYHSELNMSSLELGDSALYFCASSLGPGSTDTQYFGPGTRLTVL.

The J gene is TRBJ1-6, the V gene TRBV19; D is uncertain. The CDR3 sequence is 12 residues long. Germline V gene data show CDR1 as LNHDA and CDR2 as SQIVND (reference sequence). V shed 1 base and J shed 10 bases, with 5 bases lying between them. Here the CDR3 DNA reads TGTGCCAGTAGTATAGCCGGGTCACCCCTCCACTTT. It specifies CASSIAGSPLHF.